The 11 T cell receptor beta chains in this list originate from one sample, sequenced in a study of OX40 agonist ivuxolimab in advanced cancers. Sequencing used immunoSEQ multiplex PCR; TCRdb keeps in-frame clones, though not all of them. The data hold about 79,000 clones, with roughly 80% observed a single time. Here the sequenced sample was CD4+ or CD8+ T cells sorted from blood, taken in a trial of the OX40 agonist ivuxolimab. These receptors all stem from an adult with an advanced solid tumor such as melanoma, head and neck, liver or kidney cancer.

The chain uses TRBV25-1 and TRBJ2-2; 7 bases map to TRBD2. In germline, CDR1 is MGHDK, CDR2 SYGVNS. J was trimmed by 9 bases and V by 1 base; bases with no gene match: 5. This CDR3 is 14 amino acids long. The CDR3 nucleotides read TGTGCCAGCAGTGAATGGGGGGGTAACAGGGAGCTGTTTTTT. It translates to CASSEWGGNRELFF. The full variable domain, in which reference TRBV25-1 and TRBJ2-2 provide the parts outside the CDR3, is EADIYQTPRYLVIGTGKKITLECSQTMGHDKMYWYQQDPGMELHLIHYSYGVNSTEKGDLSSESTVSRIRTEHFPLTLESARPSHTSQYLCASSEWGGNRELFFGEGSRLTVL.

The rearrangement uses TRBV4-3 and TRBJ1-6; possibly TRBD1 for D (5 bases). Per germline, CDR1 LGHNA and CDR2 YSLEER. The CDR3 has 14 residues. V was trimmed by 2 bases and J by 4 bases, leaving 6 bases between them. The CDR3 region has the DNA TGCGCCAGCAGCCAACAGGGTTATAATTCACCCCTCCACTTT. Amino acids: CASSQQGYNSPLHF.

This clone was observed once. The genes are TRBV7-9 and TRBJ1-1, with D maybe TRBD1 (5 bases). CDR1 is SEHNR and CDR2 is FQNEAQ in the germline V gene (reference sequence). The CDR3 extends over 15 amino acids. V lost 3 bases and J 2 bases, leaving 13 bases between the germline ends. The CDR3 protein is CASSLNFQGNTEAFF. CDR3 nucleotides: TGTGCCAGCAGCTTGAATTTCCAGGGAAACACTGAAGCTTTCTTT. Together with reference TRBV7-9 and TRBJ1-1, the CDR3 gives the full variable domain: DTGVSQNPRHKITKRGQNVTFRCDPISEHNRLYWYRQTLGQGPEFLTYFQNEAQLEKSRLLSDRFSAERPKGSFSTLEIQRTEQGDSAMYLCASSLNFQGNTEAFFGQGTRLTVV.

The rearrangement uses TRBV5-5 and TRBJ1-2; TRBD1 is a possible D gene (5 bases). Germline CDR1 reads SGHKS; CDR2 reads YYEKEE (reference sequence). This CDR3 is 14 amino acids long. V was cut by 3 bases and J by 6 bases, with 15 bases left in between. CDR3 sequence reads: CASSSQGGGNGYTF. CDR3 coding DNA: TGTGCCAGCAGCTCCCAGGGAGGTGGGAATGGCTACACCTTC.

The gene calls are TRBV4-3 and TRBJ2-7; 8 nucleotides align to TRBD2. V lost 0 bases to trimming and J lost 3 bases; unmatched junction nucleotides: 13. The CDR3 is 18 amino acids. Per germline, CDR1 LGHNA and CDR2 YSLEER. CDR3 nucleotide sequence: TGCGCCAGCAGCCAAGATTGGGGGGGAGCGGGAGAAGGCTACGAGCAGTACTTC. This sequence encodes CASSQDWGGAGEGYEQYF.

This clone has just a few counts. This chain connects TRBV11-2 to TRBJ2-1; 7 bases agree with TRBD2. CDR3 length equals 16 residues. With 6 bases clipped from V and 1 base from J, the junction kept 9 bases outside the gene matches. Germline V gene sequence: CDR1 SGHAT, CDR2 FQNNGV. CDR3 coding DNA: TGTGCCAGCAGACCGGCGGGGGTATTGTCCTACAATGAGCAGTTCTTC. Translated: CASRPAGVLSYNEQFF.

The chain couples TRBV18 to TRBJ2-1; D possibly corresponds to TRBD2 (5 bases). V lost 1 base, J lost 4 bases, and 26 bases lay in between. The CDR3 totals 20 residues. In germline, CDR1 is KGHSH, CDR2 LQKENI. CDR3 sequence reads: CASSPRLALLKTPVYNEQFF. The CDR3 DNA reads TGTGCCAGCTCACCACGGCTAGCACTTTTAAAAACCCCGGTTTACAATGAGCAGTTCTTC.

V is TRBV29-1 and J is TRBJ2-3; 7 bases match TRBD1. The CDR3 totals 15 residues. Germline V gene lookup returns CDR1 SQVTM and CDR2 ANQGSEA. The trim removed 7 bases at V and 0 bases at J, leaving 10 bases unmatched. The CDR3, as DNA: TGCAGCGCTGCGACGACAGGGTCTAGCACAGATACGCAGTATTTT. Its translation: CSAATTGSSTDTQYF.

Comments on this clone: Different DNA sequences within this sample yield the same CDR3. The V gene is TRBV9, the J gene TRBJ1-1; D unresolved. Germline CDR1 reads SGDLS; CDR2 reads YYNGEE. V was cut by 0 bases and J by 2 bases, with 2 bases left in between. There are 12 residues in the CDR3. CDR3 nucleotides: TGTGCCAGCAGCGTAGAAAACACTGAAGCTTTCTTT. This sequence encodes CASSVENTEAFF.

V gene TRBV7-2 combines with J gene TRBJ2-7; 9 bases line up with TRBD2. The junction had 12 bases not matched to a gene; V was cut back by 6 bases and J by 3 bases. CDR1 is SGHTA, CDR2 FQGNSA, per germline. CDR3 length: 16 amino acids. For the CDR3, the DNA is TGTGCCAGCAGTTCGACTAGCGGTTCCGGTTTCTACGAGCAGTACTTC. It is translated as CASSSTSGSGFYEQYF.

The CDR3 sequence is CASSQAAGGGANEKLFF. CDR3 in DNA: TGCGCCAGCAGCCAAGCGGCCGGGGGTGGTGCTAATGAAAAACTGTTTTTT. The chain carries TRBV4-1 and TRBJ1-4; tentative D call: TRBD1 (5 bases). The CDR3 runs to 17 residues. Trimming removed 1 base from V and 3 bases from J, with 15 bases in between. CDR1 MGHRA and CDR2 YSYEKL come from the germline V gene.